This TCR beta chain was found in a study of Ad26.COV2.S vaccination and SARS-CoV-2 variants. Using immunoSEQ multiplex PCR, the repertoire was profiled, and TCRdb retains in-frame clones only, with some absent. The repertoire holds 400,000 to 450,000 clones, with approximately 90% as singletons. From germline, CDR1 is SGHRS and CDR2 YFSETQ. The CDR3 runs to 16 residues. Trimming removed 0 bases at V and 1 base at J, with 11 bases between. Treatment given: some 20 received Ad26.COV2.S at low or high dose, single or two shots; 5 received placebo; per-sample allocation not given. Specimens were obtained on day 63 following the first vaccine or placebo injection. Study results and caveats: The TCR-based breadth and depth measures might underestimate overall T cell responses.

A remark on this clone: Antigen specificity is unknown.

The source material was peripheral blood, sampled in a trial of Ad26.COV2.S vaccine versus placebo. The sequence was obtained from a person between 18 and 65 years old who received the Ad26.COV2.S COVID-19 vaccine or a placebo. The V call is TRBV5-1, the J call TRBJ1-5, with a weak D call TRBD1 (6 bases). CDR3 bases: TGCGCCAGCAGCTTGGATCCACAGGGCAGCAATCAGCCCCAGCATTTT. Translation: CASSLDPQGSNQPQHF.